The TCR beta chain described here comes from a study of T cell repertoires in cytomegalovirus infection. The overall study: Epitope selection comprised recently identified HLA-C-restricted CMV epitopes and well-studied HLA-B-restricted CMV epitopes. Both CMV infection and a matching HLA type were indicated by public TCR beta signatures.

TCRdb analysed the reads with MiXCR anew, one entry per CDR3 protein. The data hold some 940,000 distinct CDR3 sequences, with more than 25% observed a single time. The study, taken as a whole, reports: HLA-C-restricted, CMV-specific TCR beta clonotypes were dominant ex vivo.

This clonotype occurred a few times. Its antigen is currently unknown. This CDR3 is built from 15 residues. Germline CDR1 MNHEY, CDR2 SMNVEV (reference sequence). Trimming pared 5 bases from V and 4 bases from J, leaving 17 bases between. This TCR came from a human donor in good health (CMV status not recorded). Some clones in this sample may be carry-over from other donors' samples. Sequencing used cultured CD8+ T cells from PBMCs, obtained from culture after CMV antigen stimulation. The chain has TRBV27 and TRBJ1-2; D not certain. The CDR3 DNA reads TGTGCCAGCAGTCCCCAGCAAGTTTCGGTCTATGGCTACACCTTC. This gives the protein CASSPQQVSVYGYTF.